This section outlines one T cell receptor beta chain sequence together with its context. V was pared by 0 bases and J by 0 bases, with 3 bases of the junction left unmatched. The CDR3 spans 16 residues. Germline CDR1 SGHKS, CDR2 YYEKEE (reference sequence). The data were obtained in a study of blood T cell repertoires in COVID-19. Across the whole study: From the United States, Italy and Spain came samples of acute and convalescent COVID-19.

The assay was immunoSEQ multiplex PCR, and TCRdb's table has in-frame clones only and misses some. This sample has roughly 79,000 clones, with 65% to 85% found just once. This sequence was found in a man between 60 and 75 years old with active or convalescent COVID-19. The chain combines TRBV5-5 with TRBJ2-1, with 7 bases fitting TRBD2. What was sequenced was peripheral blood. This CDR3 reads CASSLDPGGSYNEQFF. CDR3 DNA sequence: TGTGCCAGCAGCTTGGATCCGGGGGGCTCCTACAATGAGCAGTTCTTC.